This T cell receptor beta chain was profiled in a study of T cell clones after liver transplantation. Study as a whole: Apart from a few HCV-positive recipients, transplants were for non-autoimmune, non-viral reasons. Standard immunosuppression, with no induction, continued until 12-24 months after transplant. Study results and limitations: Graft donor-reactive T cells may have migrated into the graft rather than being deleted.

The CDR3 has 14 amino acids. Germline CDR1 and CDR2: LNHDA and SQIVND (reference sequence). Trimming at V came to 6 bases and at J to 7 bases, leaving 3 bases not matched to a gene. The protocol was immunoSEQ multiplex PCR, while the TCRdb copy is restricted to in-frame clones and leaves out a portion. The sample yields some 60,000 clones, about 70% seen once. As for this clone: Its antigen remains unknown.

This TCR was recovered from a human patient who received a liver transplant. Some T cells may have originated in the graft donor. The chain links TRBV19 to TRBJ2-2; 12 bases fit TRBD1. The starting material was CD4+ T cells from blood, obtained at the approximately 15-month timepoint. The CDR3 sequence: CASRGTGGNGELFF. CDR3 in DNA: TGTGCCAGTAGAGGGACAGGGGGCAACGGGGAGCTGTTTTTT.